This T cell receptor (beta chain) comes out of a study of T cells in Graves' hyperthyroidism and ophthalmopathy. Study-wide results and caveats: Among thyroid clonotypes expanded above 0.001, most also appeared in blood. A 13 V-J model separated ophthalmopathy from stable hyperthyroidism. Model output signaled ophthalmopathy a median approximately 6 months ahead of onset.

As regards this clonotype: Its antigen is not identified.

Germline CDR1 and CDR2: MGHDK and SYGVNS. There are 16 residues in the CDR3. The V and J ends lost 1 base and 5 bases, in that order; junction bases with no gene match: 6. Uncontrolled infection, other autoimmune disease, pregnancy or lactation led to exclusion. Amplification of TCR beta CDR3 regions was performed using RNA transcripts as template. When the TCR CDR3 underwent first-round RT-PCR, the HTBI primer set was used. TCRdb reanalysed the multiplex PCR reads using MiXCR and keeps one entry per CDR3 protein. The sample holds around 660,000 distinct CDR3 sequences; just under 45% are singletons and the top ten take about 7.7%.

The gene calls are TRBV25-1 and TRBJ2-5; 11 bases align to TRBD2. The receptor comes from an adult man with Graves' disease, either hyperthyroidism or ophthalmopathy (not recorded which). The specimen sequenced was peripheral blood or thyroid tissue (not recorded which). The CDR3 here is CASSEWTSGPRETQYF. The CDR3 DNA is TGTGCCAGCAGTGAATGGACTAGCGGGCCAAGGGAGACCCAGTACTTC.